This is a list of T cell receptor beta chains from one sample in a study of cytotoxic CD8 clonotypes in ibrutinib-treated CLL. Sequenced by immunoSEQ multiplex PCR; TCRdb stores in-frame clones only, minus some. The repertoire includes 45,000 to 55,000 clones, around 53% of them detected once, and 32% sits in the top ten. The specimen comprised PBMCs, sampled after 12 months of ibrutinib treatment. The receptor set was obtained from a human donor with chronic lymphocytic leukemia. Each CDR3 is given with its conserved first and last residue. The order of the fields is V gene, clone size, J gene, CDR3 protein. The listing skips clone size in some rows; elsewhere it reads once, few, many or a size class.

TRBV28	NA	TRBJ2-2	CASRVAGGTTNTGELFF
TRBV25-1	NA	TRBJ2-6	CASKLSSGANVLTF
TRBV5-8	NA	TRBJ1-2	CASSPAGLYGYTF
TRBV14	NA	TRBJ2-1	CASSQERAGMYNEQFF
TRBV19	NA	TRBJ2-7	CASSIGRVDPNEQYF
TRBV11-2	NA	TRBJ1-2	CASSTNVGGAYGYTF
TRBV7-9	once	TRBJ2-3	CASSLEGSADTQYF
TRBV5-4	once	TRBJ2-3	CASSSRRTGDTQYF
TRBV28	few	TRBJ1-5	CASSFGGRGDSQPQHF
TRBV6-1	NA	TRBJ1-5	CASSENGGPTSNQPQHF
TRBV28	NA	TRBJ2-1	CASSLARNEQFF
TRBV7-3	NA	TRBJ1-1	CASSGGLSNTEAFF
TRBV19	few	TRBJ2-3	CASSPGLAGGPSTDTQYF
TRBV11-3	NA	TRBJ2-1	CASSTSTSGSVNEQFF
TRBV5-1	few	TRBJ2-1	CASSLGGQLNEQFF
TRBV7-9	NA	TRBJ1-4	CASSSLSHEKLFF
TRBV29-1	few	TRBJ2-5	CSVDGTGGQETQYF
TRBV10-2	NA	TRBJ2-7	CASRDGQGTYEQYF
TRBV28	NA	TRBJ1-5	CASNQPPQGLGNQPQHF
TRBV10-3	many	TRBJ2-1	CAISERTDTYNEQFF
TRBV29-1	NA	TRBJ1-5	CSVGSYNQPQHF
TRBV5-4	few	TRBJ2-2	CASRPGLAGGNTGELFF
TRBV5-1	NA	TRBJ2-7	CASSPASGRSWQYF
TRBV21-1	few	TRBJ2-7	CASSKVGEQYF
TRBV7-2	NA	TRBJ1-5	CASSLGSPGGNQPQHF
TRBV27	NA	TRBJ2-7	CASSSHPSEKGEQYF
TRBV28	few	TRBJ1-2	CASSLSRTGRRNGYTF
TRBV20-1	once	TRBJ2-3	CSVVKWDTQYF
TRBV5-1	NA	TRBJ2-7	CASSLTTNSYEQYF
TRBV18	NA	TRBJ1-1	CASSPRQDTEAFF
TRBV7-2	NA	TRBJ1-6	CASREGGAYNSPLHF
TRBV4-1	many	TRBJ2-2	CASSQPFPGLAGGSGTGELFF
TRBV5-6	NA	TRBJ1-5	CASSLVGAGQPQHF
TRBV4-1	NA	TRBJ2-7	CASTQDPGPGSYEQYF
TRBV7-3	NA	TRBJ1-2	CASSLTGRTIGGYTF
TRBV5-1	few	TRBJ2-1	CASTYSGASYNEQFF
TRBV19	NA	TRBJ1-5	CASSIEGPQEPQHF
TRBV5-1	NA	TRBJ2-2	CASTQTSGSGELFF
TRBV6-1	NA	TRBJ2-1	CASSATSAARTEQFF
TRBV10-3	NA	TRBJ2-3	CAISELAGGQDTQYF
TRBV5-1	few	TRBJ2-1	CASSSTGSVHEQFF
TRBV4-1	NA	TRBJ2-1	CASSQVGTRVYNEQFF
TRBV27	NA	TRBJ1-5	CASSLSGRSGQPQHF
TRBV19	NA	TRBJ1-2	CAILRDGYGYTF
TRBV27	NA	TRBJ2-1	CASRPGQGLTDSYNEQFF
TRBV14	NA	TRBJ2-1	CASSHTGDGINEQFF
TRBV5-6	many	TRBJ1-1	CASSLGFEAFF
TRBV28	NA	TRBJ2-4	CASIGTSLTNIQYF